The sequence of this T cell receptor beta chain was determined in a study of Ad26.COV2.S vaccination and SARS-CoV-2 variants. Treatment specified: 15 to 20 received Ad26.COV2.S at low or high dose, single or two shots; roughly five received placebo; per-sample allocation not given. Sampling took place 63 days after the first vaccine or placebo injection. Boston provided a donor who was an adult aged 18-55 years. TCRdb keeps only in-frame clones here, not all; method: immunoSEQ multiplex PCR. The sample holds fewer than 500,000 clones, roughly 89% seen once. Germline CDR1 SGHKS, CDR2 YYEKEE (reference sequence). The CDR3 is 16 amino acids. Trimming stripped 4 bases from V and 7 bases from J, with 18 bases between. Study observations and caveats: It was reported that spike-specific CD8+ and CD4+ T cell responses were substantially broad after vaccination.

As for this clone: Its antigen is still unknown.

This sequence originates from a person aged 18-60 years who received the Ad26.COV2.S COVID-19 vaccine or a placebo. This chain links TRBV5-5 with TRBJ1-6, with TRBD1 as a possible D gene (5 bases). The input for sequencing was peripheral blood, taken in a trial of Ad26.COV2.S vaccine versus placebo. The CDR3 sequence: CASSLTGTLRNSPLHF. The DNA for the CDR3 is TGTGCCAGCAGCCTGACCGGGACCCTTCGGAATTCACCCCTCCACTTT.